This TCR beta chain was obtained from a study of spatial heterogeneity in lung cancer. The overall study: Among detected sequences, beta-chain ones consistently exceeded alpha-chain ones in number. An average of more than ten raw reads was observed per unique TCR and UMI combination.

The time point: sample taken at primary tumor resection. Unsorted whole RNA from tumor, nontumor lung or frozen PBMC underwent sequencing. Donors were around 70 untreated early-stage non-small cell lung cancer patients. This clonotype was detected a few times. This beta chain slipped into a library made for alpha chains as a stray read, so its size is not meaningful. Single TCR cDNA molecules each had their own unique molecular identifier. TCRdb processed the 5' RACE reads anew with MiXCR; each CDR3 protein has one entry. The data show under 10,000 distinct CDR3 sequences, less than 5% seen once. The CDR3 is 13 residues long. The V and J ends lost 0 bases and 10 bases respectively, with 13 bases between them. Germline assignment: CDR1 SGHRS and CDR2 YFSETQ.

V and J are TRBV5-1 and TRBJ1-2; possibly TRBD1 for D (5 bases). The source was PBMCs, collected at surgery. The receptor's source is a male donor with early-stage non-small cell lung cancer. The CDR3 DNA follows: TGCGCCAGCAGCTTGGAAGGGGATAGTGCCTACACCTTC. This gives the protein CASSLEGDSAYTF. The whole variable domain, remainder taken from reference TRBV5-1 and TRBJ1-2, is KAGVTQTPRYLIKTRGQQVTLSCSPISGHRSVSWYQQTPGQGLQFLFEYFSETQRNKGNFPGRFSGRQFSNSRSEMNVSTLELGDSALYLCASSLEGDSAYTFGSGTRLTVV.